This T cell receptor beta chain was profiled in a study of post-analysis software for immune sequencing data. Looking at the study overall: The study covered relapsing-remitting, secondary progressive and progressive-relapsing courses of multiple sclerosis.

Libraries were made from TCR beta cDNA, and they carried unique molecular identifiers. TCRdb re-called the PCR reads through MiXCR, storing one row per CDR3 protein. This sample has 740,000 or so distinct CDR3 sequences, with 53% found just once. The study, taken as a whole, reports: Controls had lower frequencies than patients of four or five TRBV segments, which included TRBV5-6, TRBV5-1 and TRBV20-1. Controls had significantly higher normalized Chao1 diversity than multiple sclerosis patients.

The CDR3 length is 15 residues. Trimming removed 0 bases at V and 5 bases at J, with 14 bases between. Germline V gives CDR1 SGHRS, CDR2 YFSETQ. On this clonotype itself: Antigen specificity is unknown.

The clonotype comes from a girl between 5 and 17 years old with multiple sclerosis. The specimen sequenced was blood. The genes are TRBV5-1 and TRBJ2-5, with a tentative D call TRBD1 (6 bases). CDR3 sequence: CASSLGQGRWETQYF. The CDR3 nucleotides read TGCGCCAGCAGCTTGGGCCAGGGGCGGTGGGAGACCCAGTACTTC. The whole variable domain, remainder taken from reference TRBV5-1 and TRBJ2-5, is KAGVTQTPRYLIKTRGQQVTLSCSPISGHRSVSWYQQTPGQGLQFLFEYFSETQRNKGNFPGRFSGRQFSNSRSEMNVSTLELGDSALYLCASSLGQGRWETQYFGPGTRLLVL.